This T cell receptor (beta chain) was obtained from a study of cytomegalovirus exposure and HLA in healthy donors. In the study overall: There were some 380 genotyped donors. Of these, about 81% fell in the genetic ancestry cluster associated with self-reported Caucasian donors. Overall study results and limits: Later analysis identified around 15,000 TCR beta sequences associated with HLA alleles, using a false discovery rate threshold of 0.05. Relative to the approximately 700-donor mean, N-insertions were reportedly fewer in an Asian-associated ancestry cluster in a later analysis.

V shed 2 bases and J shed 4 bases, with 19 bases lying between them. CDR3 length equals 17 residues. Germline lookup yields CDR1 MGHDK and CDR2 SYGVNS. Comments on this clone: Its antigen is still unknown.

With 60 Vbeta and 13 Jbeta primers, the PCR was carried out. Assay: immunoSEQ multiplex PCR; the TCRdb copy retains only in-frame clones and omits some. This sample has 100,000 to 150,000 clones, with about 70% found just once. The sequenced sample was PBMCs. The rearrangement links TRBV25-1 to TRBJ2-3; D perhaps matches TRBD2 (5 bases). The origin of this receptor is a middle-aged woman in good health and CMV-seronegative. The CDR3 region is CASSEVKSGVRSDTQYF. The CDR3 region has the DNA TGTGCCAGCAGTGAAGTCAAATCCGGGGTACGATCAGATACGCAGTATTTT.